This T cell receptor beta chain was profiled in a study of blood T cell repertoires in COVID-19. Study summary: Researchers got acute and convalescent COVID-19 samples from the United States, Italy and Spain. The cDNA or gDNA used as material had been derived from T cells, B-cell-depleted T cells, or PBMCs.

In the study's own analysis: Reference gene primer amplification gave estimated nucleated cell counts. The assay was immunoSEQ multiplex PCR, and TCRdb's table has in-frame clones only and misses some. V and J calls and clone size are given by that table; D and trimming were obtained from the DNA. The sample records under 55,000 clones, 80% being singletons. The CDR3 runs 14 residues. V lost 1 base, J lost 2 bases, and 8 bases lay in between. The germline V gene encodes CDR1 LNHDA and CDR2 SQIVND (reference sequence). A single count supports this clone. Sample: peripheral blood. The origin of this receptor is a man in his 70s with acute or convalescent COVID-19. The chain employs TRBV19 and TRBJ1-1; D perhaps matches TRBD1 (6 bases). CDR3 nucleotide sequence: TGTGCCAGTAGTATAGCGACAGGCAACACTGAAGCTTTCTTT. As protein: CASSIATGNTEAFF.